This T cell receptor beta chain originates from a study of blood T cell repertoires in COVID-19. Data came from immunoSEQ multiplex PCR; TCRdb stores just in-frame clones and leaves some out. The profile shows over 200,000 clones, around 82% of them singletons. The source material was peripheral blood. The TCR originated in a man over 45 with active or convalescent COVID-19.

CDR3 nucleotide sequence: TGTGCCTGGACTGGGACAGATAATTCACCCCTCCACTTT. Translating gives CAWTGTDNSPLHF. The chain recombines TRBV30 with TRBJ1-6; 7 bases are a match to TRBD1. In germline, CDR1 is GTSNPN, CDR2 SVGIG (reference sequence). V was pared by 4 bases and J by 5 bases, with 2 bases of the junction left unmatched. The CDR3 length is 13 residues.